Listed below are T cell receptor beta chains from one sample, sequenced in a study of identical twins. TCRdb reanalysed the 5' RACE reads using MiXCR and keeps one entry per CDR3 protein. The repertoire holds 1.5 million to 2 million distinct CDR3 sequences, around a third seen once, with approximately 0.29% in the top ten. The sample was cord blood. The receptor source for this set is a newborn girl in good health. Both conserved end residues are part of each CDR3. D genes are given only for firm matches. For some rows the clone size is stated as once, few or many, or as a class when expanded; others skip it.

clone_size: -
v_call: TRBV11-2
d_call: -
j_call: TRBJ1-2
cdr3_aa: CASSSYDHPTGYTF
cdr3_nt: TGTGCCAGCAGCAGCTACGATCACCCTACTGGCTACACCTTC

clone_size: -
v_call: TRBV4-2
d_call: TRBD1
j_call: TRBJ1-1
cdr3_aa: CASSPDRVTNTEAFF
cdr3_nt: TGTGCCAGCAGCCCCGACAGGGTTACGAACACTGAAGCTTTCTTT

clone_size: few
v_call: TRBV6-5
d_call: -
j_call: TRBJ2-7
cdr3_aa: CASSLGLSPYEQYF
cdr3_nt: TGTGCCAGCAGTTTGGGACTGAGTCCCTACGAGCAGTACTTC

clone_size: -
v_call: TRBV28
d_call: TRBD1
j_call: TRBJ2-7
cdr3_aa: CASRRDQGDSYEQYF
cdr3_nt: TGTGCCAGCAGACGAGACCAGGGGGACTCCTACGAGCAGTACTTC

clone_size: once
v_call: TRBV27
d_call: -
j_call: TRBJ1-3
cdr3_aa: CASSFSGGASGNTIYF
cdr3_nt: TGTGCCAGCAGTTTCTCCGGAGGGGCCTCTGGAAACACCATATATTTT

clone_size: -
v_call: TRBV25-1
d_call: TRBD1
j_call: TRBJ2-7
cdr3_aa: CASSETRQGAGEQYF
cdr3_nt: TGTGCCAGCAGTGAGACAAGACAGGGGGCGGGGGAGCAGTACTTC

clone_size: -
v_call: TRBV4-1
d_call: -
j_call: TRBJ2-7
cdr3_aa: CASSPRGPIRLYF
cdr3_nt: TGCGCCAGCAGCCCAAGGGGACCGATCCGACTGTACTTC

clone_size: -
v_call: TRBV12-3/TRBV12-4
d_call: -
j_call: TRBJ2-7
cdr3_aa: CASTSMTGGSYEQYF
cdr3_nt: TGTGCCAGCACCTCTATGACAGGAGGTAGCTACGAGCAGTACTTC

clone_size: -
v_call: TRBV20-1
d_call: -
j_call: TRBJ2-7
cdr3_aa: CSARRASLGEQYF
cdr3_nt: TGCAGTGCTAGGAGGGCTAGCCTAGGCGAGCAGTACTTC

clone_size: -
v_call: TRBV29-1
d_call: TRBD2
j_call: TRBJ2-4
cdr3_aa: CSVSGTSGVLAKNIQYF
cdr3_nt: TGCAGCGTCTCCGGGACTAGCGGGGTTCTAGCCAAAAACATTCAGTACTTC

clone_size: once
v_call: TRBV2
d_call: TRBD2
j_call: TRBJ2-5
cdr3_aa: CASLPPASGKNEQYF
cdr3_nt: TGTGCCAGCCTTCCTCCCGCTAGCGGAAAAAATGAGCAGTACTTC

clone_size: few
v_call: TRBV10-3
d_call: TRBD2
j_call: TRBJ2-3
cdr3_aa: CAITGGGDTQYF
cdr3_nt: TGTGCCATCACGGGCGGGGGAGATACGCAGTATTTT

clone_size: -
v_call: TRBV10-1
d_call: -
j_call: TRBJ1-2
cdr3_aa: CASSEQRGYGYTF
cdr3_nt: TGCGCCAGCAGTGAGCAAAGAGGGTATGGCTACACCTTC

clone_size: few
v_call: TRBV12-3/TRBV12-4
d_call: -
j_call: TRBJ1-5
cdr3_aa: CASSFLTHNSKQPQHF
cdr3_nt: TGTGCCAGCAGTTTCCTAACCCATAACAGTAAACAGCCCCAGCATTTT

clone_size: few
v_call: TRBV12-3/TRBV12-4
d_call: TRBD2
j_call: TRBJ2-1
cdr3_aa: CASSLGLSNEQFF
cdr3_nt: TGTGCCAGCAGTCTGGGACTATCCAATGAGCAGTTCTTC

clone_size: -
v_call: TRBV2
d_call: -
j_call: TRBJ1-2
cdr3_aa: CASSEALGVGYTF
cdr3_nt: TGTGCCAGCAGTGAAGCGCTTGGGGTTGGCTACACCTTC

clone_size: -
v_call: TRBV6-6
d_call: -
j_call: TRBJ1-1
cdr3_aa: CASSYSSVTEAFF
cdr3_nt: TGTGCCAGCAGTTACTCGTCAGTTACTGAAGCTTTCTTT

clone_size: few
v_call: TRBV4-1
d_call: -
j_call: TRBJ2-7
cdr3_aa: CASSQEIQATYEQYF
cdr3_nt: TGCGCCAGCAGCCAAGAGATACAGGCTACCTACGAGCAGTACTTC

clone_size: few
v_call: TRBV9
d_call: TRBD2
j_call: TRBJ2-1
cdr3_aa: CASSPRSGNSYNEQFF
cdr3_nt: TGTGCCAGCAGCCCCCGGAGCGGGAACTCCTACAATGAGCAGTTCTTC

clone_size: -
v_call: TRBV5-1
d_call: -
j_call: TRBJ1-6
cdr3_aa: CASSFGFWGRGHSPLHF
cdr3_nt: TGCGCCAGCAGCTTTGGCTTCTGGGGCAGGGGTCATTCACCCCTCCACTTT

clone_size: -
v_call: TRBV7-9
d_call: TRBD1
j_call: TRBJ2-3
cdr3_aa: CASSAQGADTQYF
cdr3_nt: TGTGCCAGCAGCGCACAGGGGGCAGATACGCAGTATTTT

clone_size: -
v_call: TRBV20-1
d_call: -
j_call: TRBJ1-1
cdr3_aa: CSVGRRNTEAFF
cdr3_nt: TGCAGTGTGGGAAGACGGAACACTGAAGCTTTCTTT

clone_size: -
v_call: TRBV21-1
d_call: -
j_call: TRBJ1-1
cdr3_aa: CASSKGQPNTEAFF
cdr3_nt: TGTGCCAGCAGCAAAGGTCAACCGAACACTGAAGCTTTCTTT

clone_size: few
v_call: TRBV27
d_call: -
j_call: TRBJ1-4
cdr3_aa: CASSRRASNEKLFF
cdr3_nt: TGTGCCAGCAGCAGACGGGCAAGTAATGAAAAACTGTTTTTT

clone_size: -
v_call: TRBV7-9
d_call: TRBD1
j_call: TRBJ1-5
cdr3_aa: CASSLGTGRHQPQHF
cdr3_nt: TGTGCCAGCAGTCTCGGGACAGGGCGACATCAGCCCCAGCATTTT

clone_size: -
v_call: TRBV28
d_call: -
j_call: TRBJ1-1
cdr3_aa: CAINPVMNTEAFF
cdr3_nt: TGTGCCATCAATCCCGTCATGAACACTGAAGCTTTCTTT

clone_size: -
v_call: TRBV20-1
d_call: TRBD2
j_call: TRBJ2-7
cdr3_aa: CSAGRDYPYEQYF
cdr3_nt: TGCAGTGCTGGCCGGGACTACCCCTACGAGCAGTACTTC

clone_size: -
v_call: TRBV6-1
d_call: TRBD1
j_call: TRBJ1-4
cdr3_aa: CASSEARTGLGATNEKLFF
cdr3_nt: TGTGCCAGCAGTGAAGCGCGGACAGGGCTAGGAGCAACTAATGAAAAACTGTTTTTT

clone_size: -
v_call: TRBV7-8
d_call: -
j_call: TRBJ2-5
cdr3_aa: CASSFRTKEGRFNNEQYF
cdr3_nt: TGTGCCAGCAGCTTTAGGACGAAGGAGGGCCGCTTCAACAATGAGCAGTACTTC

clone_size: -
v_call: TRBV7-2
d_call: -
j_call: TRBJ2-7
cdr3_aa: CASSLAWSTYEQYF
cdr3_nt: TGTGCCAGCAGCTTAGCGTGGAGTACGTACGAGCAGTACTTC

clone_size: few
v_call: TRBV20-1
d_call: -
j_call: TRBJ1-2
cdr3_aa: CSAREELLYGYTF
cdr3_nt: TGCAGTGCTAGAGAGGAACTCCTCTATGGCTACACCTTC

clone_size: few
v_call: TRBV6-6
d_call: TRBD1
j_call: TRBJ1-5
cdr3_aa: CASSQRTGRVNQPQHF
cdr3_nt: TGTGCCAGCAGTCAGCGGACAGGTCGGGTCAATCAGCCCCAGCATTTT

clone_size: -
v_call: TRBV12-3/TRBV12-4
d_call: TRBD2
j_call: TRBJ2-1
cdr3_aa: CASRPPGTSAYNEQFF
cdr3_nt: TGTGCCAGCAGACCTCCCGGGACTAGCGCCTACAATGAGCAGTTCTTC

clone_size: -
v_call: TRBV11-2
d_call: -
j_call: TRBJ2-1
cdr3_aa: CASSLRSIVSSYNEQFF
cdr3_nt: TGTGCCAGCAGCTTAAGATCTATCGTAAGCTCCTACAATGAGCAGTTCTTC

clone_size: -
v_call: TRBV30
d_call: -
j_call: TRBJ1-2
cdr3_aa: CAWRGTGYGYTF
cdr3_nt: TGTGCCTGGAGGGGAACGGGCTATGGCTACACCTTC

clone_size: -
v_call: TRBV14
d_call: TRBD2
j_call: TRBJ2-4
cdr3_aa: CASSQSSGGNIQYF
cdr3_nt: TGTGCCAGCAGCCAAAGCTCGGGAGGCAACATTCAGTACTTC

clone_size: -
v_call: TRBV5-1
d_call: TRBD1
j_call: TRBJ1-1
cdr3_aa: CASSGQGAKAEAFF
cdr3_nt: TGCGCCAGCAGCGGACAGGGGGCGAAGGCTGAAGCTTTCTTT

clone_size: few
v_call: TRBV3-1
d_call: TRBD2
j_call: TRBJ2-1
cdr3_aa: CASSQVFLVAGNEQFF
cdr3_nt: TGTGCCAGCAGCCAGGTCTTTTTGGTAGCGGGCAATGAGCAGTTCTTC

clone_size: few
v_call: TRBV20-1
d_call: -
j_call: TRBJ1-1
cdr3_aa: CSAFHTGSEAFF
cdr3_nt: TGCAGTGCATTTCATACGGGCTCTGAAGCTTTCTTT

clone_size: -
v_call: TRBV12-3/TRBV12-4
d_call: -
j_call: TRBJ2-7
cdr3_aa: CASRSSLLREDSYEQYF
cdr3_nt: TGTGCCAGCAGATCATCCCTCCTCAGGGAGGACTCCTACGAGCAGTACTTC

clone_size: -
v_call: TRBV20-1
d_call: -
j_call: TRBJ2-3
cdr3_aa: CSEGTSTDTQYF
cdr3_nt: TGCAGTGAAGGGACTAGCACAGATACGCAGTATTTT

clone_size: -
v_call: TRBV5-1
d_call: TRBD1
j_call: TRBJ1-6
cdr3_aa: CASSNRGDYNSPLHF
cdr3_nt: TGCGCCAGCAGCAACAGGGGCGACTATAATTCACCCCTCCACTTT

clone_size: -
v_call: TRBV5-1
d_call: -
j_call: TRBJ2-5
cdr3_aa: CASSLGFSTGKETQYF
cdr3_nt: TGCGCCAGCAGCTTGGGGTTCTCGACAGGAAAAGAGACCCAGTACTTC

clone_size: -
v_call: TRBV12-3/TRBV12-4
d_call: -
j_call: TRBJ2-5
cdr3_aa: CASSFDGRIPQETQYF
cdr3_nt: TGTGCCAGCAGTTTTGACGGACGAATTCCCCAAGAGACCCAGTACTTC

clone_size: -
v_call: TRBV9
d_call: -
j_call: TRBJ2-7
cdr3_aa: CASSVDPERFSYEQYF
cdr3_nt: TGTGCCAGCAGCGTAGATCCCGAGCGGTTCTCCTACGAGCAGTACTTC

clone_size: few
v_call: TRBV28
d_call: -
j_call: TRBJ1-2
cdr3_aa: CASRPGPVYGYTF
cdr3_nt: TGTGCCAGCAGACCCGGGCCCGTCTATGGCTACACCTTC

clone_size: -
v_call: TRBV6-5
d_call: TRBD1
j_call: TRBJ1-4
cdr3_aa: CASSYDRVHNEKLFF
cdr3_nt: TGTGCCAGCAGTTATGACAGGGTGCATAATGAAAAACTGTTTTTT

clone_size: few
v_call: TRBV3-1
d_call: TRBD2
j_call: TRBJ2-1
cdr3_aa: CASSLWTSGTSTYNEQFF
cdr3_nt: TGTGCCAGCAGCCTGTGGACTAGCGGGACCTCAACCTACAATGAGCAGTTCTTC

clone_size: -
v_call: TRBV5-1
d_call: TRBD1
j_call: TRBJ1-1
cdr3_aa: CASTPGQKNTEAFF
cdr3_nt: TGCGCCAGCACACCGGGACAGAAGAACACTGAAGCTTTCTTT

clone_size: few
v_call: TRBV20-1
d_call: TRBD1
j_call: TRBJ2-7
cdr3_aa: CSTGTGLYEQYF
cdr3_nt: TGCAGTACCGGGACAGGCCTCTACGAGCAGTACTTC

clone_size: many
v_call: TRBV5-1
d_call: -
j_call: TRBJ1-2
cdr3_aa: CASSLEGGYTF
cdr3_nt: TGTGCCAGCAGCTTAGAGGGTGGCTACACCTTC

clone_size: -
v_call: TRBV20-1
d_call: TRBD2
j_call: TRBJ2-1
cdr3_aa: CSARDLADSYIEQFF
cdr3_nt: TGCAGTGCTAGGGACCTAGCGGACTCCTACATTGAGCAGTTCTTC

clone_size: few
v_call: TRBV28
d_call: TRBD1
j_call: TRBJ2-7
cdr3_aa: CASTYRDRGYEQYF
cdr3_nt: TGTGCCAGCACCTACCGGGACAGGGGCTACGAGCAGTACTTC

clone_size: few
v_call: TRBV2
d_call: -
j_call: TRBJ2-6
cdr3_aa: CASSDQGISGANVLTF
cdr3_nt: TGTGCCAGCAGTGATCAGGGGATCTCTGGGGCCAACGTCCTGACTTTC